In its sample, the clone carrying this TCR beta chain was seen a few times. Antigen unknown. The CDR3 spans 18 residues. V shed 1 base and J 7 bases; nucleotides not matched to a gene: 15. Germline CDR1 reads MGHRA; CDR2 reads YSYEKL. The PCR contained 60 Vbeta and 13 Jbeta primers. TCRdb's copy holds only in-frame clones and misses some; the assay was immunoSEQ multiplex PCR. The sample comprises tens of thousands of clones, 65% to 85% of which are singletons, and approximately 3% rests with the top ten. The data originate from a study of cytomegalovirus exposure and HLA in healthy donors. General study findings and limits: Researchers catalogued about 160 TCR beta chains as cytomegalovirus-associated. What TCR beta sequences reportedly achieved was accurate prediction of HLA-A and HLA-B alleles in most subjects.

The material sequenced was PBMCs. The receptor was isolated from a man aged 30-40 years in good health and CMV-seronegative. The V and J genes are TRBV4-1 and TRBJ2-5; TRBD2 aligns across 10 bases. CDR3 loop: CASSQVFASGGQITTQYF. DNA of the CDR3: TGCGCCAGCAGCCAAGTATTCGCTAGCGGGGGACAAATTACGACCCAGTACTTC.